This TCR beta chain comes out of a study of brain T cells in children with intractable seizures. This clone occurred a few times. Pre-surgery treatment included at least one anti-epileptic drug. Sequencing was performed with immunoSEQ multiplex PCR; in TCRdb, only in-frame clones are kept and a portion is missing. The sample consists of tens of thousands of clones, approximately 94% of them appearing once. Germline-derived CDR1 and CDR2 are SGHNT and YYREEE (reference sequence). This CDR3 region has 14 residues. Trimming pared 3 bases from V and 1 base from J, leaving 11 bases between. Sequencing was performed on peripheral blood, taken at surgery. The rearrangement uses TRBV5-4 and TRBJ2-7; D call uncertain. The sequence derives from a boy younger than two with tuberous sclerosis and intractable seizures. CDR3 region: CASSSRYGSYEQYF. Written as DNA, the CDR3 is TGTGCCAGCAGCTCGAGGTACGGATCCTACGAGCAGTACTTC. Using reference TRBV5-4 and TRBJ2-7 for the parts outside the CDR3, the full variable domain is ETGVTQSPTHLIKTRGQQVTLRCSSQSGHNTVSWYQQALGQGPQFIFQYYREEENGRGNFPPRFSGLQFPNYSSELNVNALELDDSALYLCASSSRYGSYEQYFGPGTRLTVT.